Described below is a single T cell receptor beta chain sequence and its context. The antigen is not known. Construction of TCR beta libraries relied on iRepertoire HTBI primers and on Arm-PCR targeting CDR3 regions. TCRdb reprocessed the multiplex PCR reads with MiXCR, giving one entry per CDR3 protein. Among over 450,000 distinct CDR3 sequences, approximately 21% were seen once, and the ten largest hold roughly 7.1%. With 6 bases removed from V and 2 bases from J, the gap between germline ends came to 14 bases. Germline V gene data show CDR1 as SNHLY and CDR2 as FYNNEI. CDR3 length: 14 residues. This record belongs to a study of regulatory T cells in long-lasting Graves disease. Overall study context: Persistent cases were those of Graves' disease that involved over 5 years of antithyroid drugs with positive TSH receptor antibodies.

The time point is: persistent/refractory GD, antithyroid drugs over 5 years with positive TRAb. From RNA extracted from PBMCs, the TCR library was made. Findings of the study overall: Because few samples were included, accuracy may have been lower.

The source is a female donor with Graves disease. The chain couples TRBV2 to TRBJ2-7; unclear D gene. The sequences come from peripheral blood mononuclear cells (PBMCs), collected when the disease was refractory, from a patient treated with antithyroid drugs. The DNA for the CDR3 is TGTGCCAGCAGCAACAAATCTAAAGCCTACGAGCAGTACTTC. Protein sequence: CASSNKSKAYEQYF.